A selection of T cell receptor beta chains follows, all from one sample in a study of identical twins. Via MiXCR, TCRdb re-called the 5' RACE reads, giving one row per CDR3 protein. Here the sample spans 500,000 to 600,000 distinct CDR3 sequences, roughly a fifth being singletons. The same data also went into a second study, on T cells expressing NK-cell markers.

The sample taken for sequencing was CD4+ T cells sorted from blood. These receptors were obtained from a young woman in good health. Each CDR3 is given without its conserved first and last residue.

J	V	CDR3
TRBJ2-1	TRBV10-3	AIVASGGSYNEQF
TRBJ2-7	TRBV20-1	SARKQGVDHEQY
TRBJ2-1	TRBV18	ASSNGGSYNEQF
TRBJ1-5	TRBV12-3/TRBV12-4	ASSQGNQPQH
TRBJ1-6	TRBV20-1	SARNGQVYNSPLH
TRBJ2-1	TRBV7-6	ASSLGPPSGYNEQF
TRBJ2-2	TRBV6-5	ASRDDGELF
TRBJ2-5	TRBV20-1	SAALAGGQETQY
TRBJ2-1	TRBV25-1	ASSPPSPDFMGEQF
TRBJ2-1	TRBV5-5	ASSPGVRGKRNEQF
TRBJ2-7	TRBV7-3	ASSLNGASSYEQY
TRBJ2-5	TRBV20-1	SAPERGQETQY
TRBJ1-2	TRBV20-1	SAREGRFYGYT
TRBJ2-2	TRBV12-3/TRBV12-4	ASSFFPGPGTGELF
TRBJ2-1	TRBV29-1	SVEWPSPSSYNEQF
TRBJ2-5	TRBV29-1	SVDRGRETQY
TRBJ1-1	TRBV5-1	ASSLGRVVTEAF
TRBJ1-4	TRBV15	ATSSEAEKLF
TRBJ2-2	TRBV5-1	ASSLGATNTGELF